These T cell receptor beta chains were read from a single sample in a study of cytomegalovirus exposure and HLA in healthy donors. Clones were sequenced by immunoSEQ multiplex PCR, and TCRdb holds only the in-frame ones, with some missing. The repertoire holds about 130,000 clones, with about 78% as singletons. Sequenced sample: PBMCs. The origin of the receptors is a human donor in good health. Each CDR3 is given with its conserved first and last residue. A D gene is named only where the DNA matches it firmly. Expanded clones are given a class, and other clones once, few, many or no size at all.

j_call cdr3_length d_call v_call clone_size cdr3_aa cdr3_nt
TRBJ1-2 14 . TRBV7-2 once CASSLATADRGYTF TGTGCCAGCAGCTTAGCGACGGCGGATAGGGGCTACACCTTC
TRBJ2-3 15 . TRBV19 . CASRKQDLIADTQYF TGTGCCAGTAGGAAACAGGACCTAATTGCAGATACGCAGTATTTT
TRBJ1-1 13 . TRBV27 . CASRPLDSTEAFF TGTGCCAGCAGACCACTGGACTCCACTGAAGCTTTCTTT
TRBJ1-4 15 TRBD1 TRBV25-1 . CASSEYTRGREKLFF TGTGCCAGCAGTGAATATACCAGGGGGCGTGAAAAACTGTTTTTT
TRBJ2-1 16 TRBD2 TRBV15 . CATSRDLGLDDNEQFF TGTGCCACCAGCAGAGATCTGGGACTAGACGACAATGAGCAGTTCTTC
TRBJ2-7 12 . TRBV18 . CASSPPQGAPRF TGTGCCAGCTCACCACCGCAGGGTGCTCCTCGTTTC
TRBJ2-3 21 TRBD2 TRBV7-3 . CASSSLEYEASGGVHTDTQYF TGTGCCAGCAGCTCCCTAGAGTATGAGGCTAGCGGGGGGGTACACACAGATACGCAGTATTTT
TRBJ1-2 17 TRBD1 TRBV19 . CASSMTGQGQAMSGYTF TGTGCCAGTAGTATGACCGGACAGGGGCAAGCCATGTCTGGCTACACCTTC
TRBJ2-7 12 . TRBV7-9 . CASSSVVYEQYF TGTGCCAGCAGCTCCGTTGTGTACGAGCAGTACTTC
TRBJ1-6 15 TRBD1 TRBV7-2 . CASSPGTGWLSPLHF TGTGCCAGCAGCCCCGGGACAGGGTGGCTTTCACCCCTCCACTTT
TRBJ2-5 12 . TRBV10-3 . CAINQGGETQYF TGTGCCATCAATCAGGGAGGAGAGACCCAGTACTTC
TRBJ2-1 14 . TRBV25-1 . CASSELTLNNEQFF TGTGCCAGCAGTGAATTAACGCTAAACAATGAGCAGTTCTTC
TRBJ1-2 15 . TRBV7-8 . CASSLQGLANYGYTF TGTGCCAGCAGCCTACAGGGTTTAGCTAACTATGGCTACACCTTC
TRBJ2-1 15 TRBD2 TRBV5-4 once CASSPAGGLSHEQFF TGTGCCAGCAGCCCAGCGGGGGGGCTCTCCCATGAGCAGTTCTTC
TRBJ2-3 14 . TRBV7-2 . CASSLDRPSLTQYF TGTGCCAGCAGCTTAGATCGGCCTAGCCTTACGCAGTATTTT
TRBJ2-4 15 TRBD1 TRBV9 . CASSSSPGGRNIQYF TGTGCCAGCAGCTCCAGCCCAGGGGGCCGAAACATTCAGTACTTC
TRBJ1-1 14 . TRBV6-5 few CASSLTQLNTEAFF TGTGCCAGCAGCCTCACACAGCTGAACACTGAAGCTTTCTTT
TRBJ1-2 16 . TRBV9 . CASSVGIQGRNYGYTF TGTGCCAGCAGCGTAGGGATCCAGGGGAGAAACTATGGCTACACCTTC
TRBJ2-7 15 TRBD1 TRBV7-8 . CASSPDRGGFYEQYF TGTGCCAGCAGCCCCGACAGGGGGGGATTCTACGAGCAGTACTTC
TRBJ2-7 15 TRBD1 TRBV11-3 . CASSLFGTGDYEQYF TGTGCCAGCAGCTTATTCGGGACAGGGGACTACGAGCAGTACTTC
TRBJ1-1 15 . TRBV5-5 . CASSLAGSSGTEAFF TGTGCCAGCAGCTTGGCCGGGTCAAGTGGCACTGAAGCTTTCTTT
TRBJ1-4 15 TRBD1 TRBV28 . CASSFLTGVTEKLFF TGTGCCAGCAGCTTCCTGACAGGGGTTACGGAAAAACTGTTTTTT